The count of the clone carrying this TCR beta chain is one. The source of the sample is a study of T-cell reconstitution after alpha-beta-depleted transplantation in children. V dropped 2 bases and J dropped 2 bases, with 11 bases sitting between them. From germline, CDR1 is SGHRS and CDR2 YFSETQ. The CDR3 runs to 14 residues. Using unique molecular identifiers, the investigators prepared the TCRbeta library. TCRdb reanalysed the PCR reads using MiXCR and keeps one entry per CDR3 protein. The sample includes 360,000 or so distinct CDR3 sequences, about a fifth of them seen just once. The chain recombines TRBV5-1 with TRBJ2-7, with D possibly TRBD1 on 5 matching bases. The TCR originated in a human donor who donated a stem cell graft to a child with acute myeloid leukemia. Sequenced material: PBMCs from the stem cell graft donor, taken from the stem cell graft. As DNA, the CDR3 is TGCGCCAGCAGCTTAAATACAGGACCCTACGAGCAGTACTTC. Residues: CASSLNTGPYEQYF.